The next 26 T cell receptor beta chains were all read from a single sample in a study of molecular identifiers for immune sequencing clone quantification. TCRdb analysed the PCR reads with MiXCR anew, one entry per CDR3 protein. The sample contains some 580,000 distinct CDR3 sequences, roughly 23% of which appear only once. The sample consisted of naive CD8+ T cells from blood, with Jurkat cell RNA spiked in. The subset here: FACS-sorted CD8+CD4-CCR7+CD45RA+ naive T cells. These receptor sequences come from a human donor in good health. Some libraries in this study had Jurkat cell RNA spiked in.

This clonotype was observed a handful of times. This rearrangement joins TRBV19 to TRBJ2-3; D ambiguous. Trimming removed 3 bases from V and 0 bases from J, with 7 bases in between. Germline CDR1 reads LNHDA; CDR2 reads SQIVND (reference sequence). The CDR3 has 14 residues. CDR3 sequence reads: CASSMWHSTDTQYF. The CDR3 DNA follows: TGTGCCAGTAGTATGTGGCATAGCACAGATACGCAGTATTTT.

The sample holds many counts of this clonotype. V usage is TRBV7-6 and J usage is TRBJ1-5, with 8 bases identical to TRBD1. V shed 1 base, J shed 7 bases, and the junction held 6 bases outside the gene matches. The CDR3 has 15 amino acids. From germline, CDR1 is SGHVS and CDR2 FNYEAQ. CDR3 sequence (DNA): TGTGCCAGCAGCTTAGAGCAGGGGGCCGGCCAGCCCCAGCATTTT. This translates into CASSLEQGAGQPQHF. Full variable domain (remainder filled in from reference TRBV7-6 and TRBJ1-5): GAGVSQSPRYKVTKRGQDVALRCDPISGHVSLYWYRQALGQGPEFLTYFNYEAQQDKSGLPNDRFSAERPEGSISTLTIQRTEQRDSAMYRCASSLEQGAGQPQHFGDGTRLSIL.

The chain uses TRBV19 and TRBJ1-1, with 9 bases fitting TRBD1. This CDR3 is 15 amino acids long. The junction had 8 bases not matched to a gene; V was cut back by 8 bases and J by 1 base. CDR1 is LNHDA and CDR2 is SQIVND in the germline V gene (reference sequence). The CDR3, as DNA: TGTGCCAGTCAAGAGTGGGGACAGGGGAACACTGAAGCTTTCTTT. It is translated as CASQEWGQGNTEAFF. The whole variable domain, remainder taken from reference TRBV19 and TRBJ1-1, is DGGITQSPKYLFRKEGQNVTLSCEQNLNHDAMYWYRQDPGQGLRLIYYSQIVNDFQKGDIAEGYSVSREKKESFPLTVTSAQKNPTAFYLCASQEWGQGNTEAFFGQGTRLTVV.

With regard to this clonotype: A read error may explain this, as a much larger clone is one base away. This rearrangement joins TRBV6-6 to TRBJ2-3; D tentatively reads TRBD1 or TRBD2 (5 bases each). Per the germline V gene, CDR1 is MNHNY and CDR2 is SVGAGI (reference sequence). The ends were cut back, 7 bases at V and 8 bases at J, with 22 bases in the middle. CDR3 length: 15 amino acids. The CDR3: CASTEVGEGDGTQYF. DNA for the CDR3: TGTGCCAGCACTGAGGTAGGGGAAGGGGACGGTACGCAGTATTTT.

A few counts support this clonotype. The chain combines TRBV19 with TRBJ1-4, with 7 positions matching TRBD1. Trimming took 5 bases from V and 7 from J; bases not matched to a gene: 13. CDR1 is LNHDA, CDR2 SQIVND, per germline (reference sequence). This CDR3 has 16 amino acids. DNA of the CDR3: TGTGCCAGTAGTTGGGGAACGACAGGGATCGTTGAAAAACTGTTTTTT. This codes for CASSWGTTGIVEKLFF.

The sample holds many counts of this clonotype. The CDR3: CASSLAQLNTEAFF. CDR3 DNA: TGTGCCAGCAGCTTGGCCCAGTTGAACACTGAAGCTTTCTTT. This rearrangement joins TRBV5-6 to TRBJ1-1, with D hard to call. This CDR3 has 14 residues. Germline CDR1 SGHDT, CDR2 YYEEEE. V gave up 0 bases and J gave up 0 bases, with 6 bases separating them.

The V and J genes are TRBV6-5 and TRBJ2-5; D might be TRBD1 (5 bases). The CDR3 is 15 residues long. Germline V gene lookup returns CDR1 MNHEY and CDR2 SVGAGI. Trimming removed 4 bases from V and 4 bases from J, with 16 bases in between. In nucleotides, the CDR3 is TGTGCCAGCAGTTGGGGCCAACGGGCCTTAGAGACCCAGTACTTC. Residues: CASSWGQRALETQYF.

This clonotype was counted many times. The J gene is TRBJ2-7, the V gene TRBV4-3; TRBD1 aligns across 10 bases. Germline V gene sequence: CDR1 LGHNA, CDR2 YSLEER. The CDR3 has 16 amino acids. V shed 2 bases and J 6 bases; nucleotides not matched to a gene: 10. CDR3 sequence (DNA): TGCGCCAGCAGCCAACTTCCGGGACAGGGGATTGGCGAGCAGTACTTC. Amino acid sequence: CASSQLPGQGIGEQYF.

This clonotype was seen repeatedly, ten times or more. The chain is built from TRBV25-1 and TRBJ1-1; 8 nucleotides match TRBD1. Germline CDR1 and CDR2: MGHDK and SYGVNS. The CDR3 covers 12 residues. Trimming took 5 bases from V and 10 from J; bases not matched to a gene: 6. The CDR3 DNA reads TGTGCCAGCAGTTCGGGGACAGGAGCAGCTTTCTTT. Its protein is CASSSGTGAAFF.

This clonotype has at least ten counts. The CDR3 sequence is CASSYLLEAETQYF. DNA for the CDR3: TGTGCCAGCAGTTACCTGCTGGAGGCGGAGACCCAGTACTTC. The V call is TRBV6-2 or TRBV6-3, the J call TRBJ2-5; TRBD2 might be the D (5 bases). The length of the CDR3 is 14 residues. Trimming removed 2 bases from V and 5 bases from J, with 12 bases in between. Germline lookup yields CDR1 MNHEY and CDR2 SVGEGT.

The chain couples TRBV7-3 to TRBJ2-2; 7 nucleotides agree with TRBD2. The trim removed 3 bases at V and 6 bases at J, leaving 7 bases unmatched. The germline V gene encodes CDR1 SGHTA and CDR2 FQGTGA. The CDR3 extends over 15 amino acids. The CDR3 coding sequence is TGTGCCAGCAGCTTGGGCGGGGGTGGCTCCGGGGAGCTGTTTTTT. Protein: CASSLGGGGSGELFF.

This clonotype has only a few counts. The gene calls are TRBV28 and TRBJ2-7; TRBD1 matches at 7 bases. This CDR3 has 11 residues. Germline V lookup: CDR1 MDHEN, CDR2 SYDVKM. The V gene end was trimmed by 4 bases and the J gene end by 6 bases; junction bases not matched to a gene: 0. The CDR3 DNA sequence: TGTGCCAGCAGTTGGGACAGCGAGCAGTACTTC. It codes for CASSWDSEQYF.

This clonotype has just a few counts. V is TRBV29-1 and J is TRBJ2-7, with 9 bases lining up with TRBD1. The CDR3 runs to 14 residues. Germline V gives CDR1 SQVTM, CDR2 ANQGSEA. With 3 bases clipped from V and 4 bases from J, the junction kept 7 bases outside the gene matches. CDR3 protein: CSVEGRDREYEQYF. CDR3 bases: TGCAGCGTTGAGGGCCGGGACAGGGAATACGAGCAGTACTTC.

The J gene is TRBJ2-1, the V gene TRBV9; D might be TRBD2 (6 bases). Trimming shortened V by 0 bases and J by 2 bases, and 12 bases separated the two germline ends. This CDR3 has 16 amino acids. The germline gives CDR1 SGDLS, CDR2 YYNGEE. CDR3 sequence reads: CASSVALAPTYNEQFF. For the CDR3, the DNA is TGTGCCAGCAGCGTAGCTCTAGCGCCTACCTACAATGAGCAGTTCTTC.

This clonotype was seen ten or more times. The chain uses TRBV19 and TRBJ1-1; unclear D gene. V shed 3 bases and J shed 1 base, with 12 bases lying between them. The CDR3 extends over 15 amino acids. CDR1 and CDR2 (germline): LNHDA, SQIVND (reference sequence). CDR3 in DNA: TGTGCCAGTAGTATTTCGCGTTGGGGGAACACTGAAGCTTTCTTT. Amino acid sequence: CASSISRWGNTEAFF.

This clonotype occurred a few times. V gene TRBV13 combines with J gene TRBJ2-7; 9 bases are a match to TRBD1. The trim removed 4 bases at V and 5 bases at J, leaving 6 bases unmatched. Germline V gene data show CDR1 as PRHDT and CDR2 as FYEKMQ (reference sequence). CDR3 size: 14 residues. The CDR3 sequence is CASSSRDRDHEQYF. The DNA of the CDR3 is TGTGCCAGCAGCTCCCGGGACAGGGACCACGAGCAGTACTTC.

V and J are TRBV2 and TRBJ1-1; D unclear. This CDR3 is 13 amino acids long. Germline V lookup: CDR1 SNHLY, CDR2 FYNNEI. The V end was cut by 7 bases, the J end by 4 bases, with 13 bases between. CDR3 sequence reads: CASNTGRGTEAFF. The CDR3 DNA reads as TGTGCCAGCAACACTGGACGGGGCACTGAAGCTTTCTTT. The whole variable domain, filled in from reference TRBV2 and TRBJ1-1, reads EPEVTQTPSHQVTQMGQEVILRCVPISNHLYFYWYRQILGQKVEFLVSFYNNEISEKSEIFDDQFSVERPDGSNFTLKIRSTKLEDSAMYFCASNTGRGTEAFFGQGTRLTVV.

This clonotype has only a few counts. V usage is TRBV9 and J usage is TRBJ2-7, with TRBD2 matching over 8 bases. This CDR3 has 14 amino acids. Losses at the gene ends were 3 bases for V and 5 bases for J; bases not matched to a gene: 7. Germline V gene lookup returns CDR1 SGDLS and CDR2 YYNGEE. The CDR3 bases are TGTGCCAGCAGCGCACTTGGGCGGGGGGACGAGCAGTACTTC. This translates into CASSALGRGDEQYF.

A remark on this clonotype: A much larger clone differs from this one at a single base, so this may be a read error. This rearrangement joins TRBV5-1 to TRBJ1-1; D not resolved. The germline CDR1 and CDR2 sequences are SGHRS and YFSETQ. The germline V and J ends were trimmed by 5 bases and 10 bases, with 21 bases remaining between them. This CDR3 spans 14 amino acids. The CDR3 sequence is CASRPGSLVGGAFF. The CDR3 DNA is TGCGCCAGCAGACCCGGGTCTCTCGTCGGTGGAGCTTTCTTT. The whole variable domain, filled in from reference TRBV5-1 and TRBJ1-1, reads KAGVTQTPRYLIKTRGQQVTLSCSPISGHRSVSWYQQTPGQGLQFLFEYFSETQRNKGNFPGRFSGRQFSNSRSEMNVSTLELGDSALYLCASRPGSLVGGAFFGQGTRLTVV.

On this clonotype itself: A much larger clone is a single base away; this may be a read error. The conserved closing phenylalanine or tryptophan is absent in this CDR3, likely reflecting a read error. The CDR3 sequence: CASSDSGGRETQYI. The CDR3 region has the DNA TGTGCCAGCAGTGACTCAGGGGGCCGAGAGACCCAGTACATC. The chain joins TRBV6-2 or TRBV6-3 to TRBJ2-5; the match to TRBD1 covers 8 bases. The CDR3 is 14 amino acids. Germline V CDR1 and CDR2: MNHEY, SVGEGT.

The V gene is TRBV3-1, the J gene TRBJ2-2; possible D gene TRBD1, 5 bases. Per the germline V gene, CDR1 is LGHDT and CDR2 is YNNKEL (reference sequence). CDR3 length: 16 amino acids. V dropped 7 bases and J dropped 0 bases, with 15 bases sitting between them. The CDR3 region is CASTQGGHSNTGELFF. CDR3 bases: TGTGCCAGCACCCAGGGTGGACACTCGAACACCGGGGAGCTGTTTTTT.

The V and J genes are TRBV5-4 and TRBJ2-5; D remains ambiguous. Germline values: CDR1 SGHNT, CDR2 YYREEE (reference sequence). This CDR3 comprises 15 residues. V shed 1 base and J shed 0 bases, with 10 bases lying between them. The CDR3 reads CASSLWLADQETQYF. CDR3 bases: TGTGCCAGCAGCTTGTGGTTGGCAGACCAAGAGACCCAGTACTTC.

As concerns this clonotype: A single base separates this from a much larger clone, so it may be a read error. The CDR3 carries no conserved terminal phenylalanine or tryptophan, so it likely arises from a read error. The genes are TRBV12-3 or TRBV12-4 and TRBJ2-3, with 8 bases aligning to TRBD1. The CDR3 has 16 residues. The J segment lost 3 bases and the V segment lost 6 bases, leaving 11 bases of the junction unmatched. CDR3 loop: CASSPGTGPRTDTQYL. As DNA, the CDR3 is TGTGCCAGCAGCCCCGGGACAGGTCCACGAACAGATACGCAGTATCTT.

This clonotype has at least ten counts. V usage is TRBV29-1 and J usage is TRBJ2-5; D is unresolved. V was trimmed by 4 bases and J by 0 bases, leaving 3 bases between them. The germline CDR1 and CDR2 sequences are SQVTM and ANQGSEA. The CDR3 covers 11 residues. DNA of the CDR3: TGCAGCGTTGCAGACCAAGAGACCCAGTACTTC. This translates into CSVADQETQYF.

Notes on this clonotype: Being one base from a much bigger clone, this may be a read error. The chain joins TRBV15 to TRBJ1-4; D is uncertain. From germline, CDR1 is LNHNV and CDR2 YYDKDF (reference sequence). The length of the CDR3 is 13 residues. V dropped 11 bases and J dropped 3 bases, with 13 bases sitting between them. CDR3 region: CAARELPNEKLFF. The CDR3 coding sequence is TGTGCCGCCCGGGAACTCCCTAATGAAAAACTGTTTTTT.

Comment on this clonotype: This sequence may be a read error, since a much larger clone differs from it by one base. This chain connects TRBV20-1 to TRBJ2-7; 8 nucleotides match TRBD2. The germline CDR1 and CDR2 sequences are DFQATT and SNEGSKA (reference sequence). This CDR3 is 14 amino acids long. CDR3 in amino acids: CGARSSGSSHEQYF. CDR3 bases: TGCGGTGCTAGATCAAGCGGGAGCAGTCACGAGCAGTACTTC.